The source of this T cell receptor (beta chain) is a study of T cell repertoires in cytomegalovirus infection. The wider study: Evidence of both CMV infection and a matching HLA type came from public TCR beta signatures. General study findings and limits: HLA-C-restricted, CMV-specific TCR beta clonotypes were dominant ex vivo. Identification of carriers of CMV plus the relevant HLA was performed using cumulative public TCR beta family frequency.

TCRdb reprocessed the reads with MiXCR, giving one entry per CDR3 protein. The profile shows a few hundred thousand distinct CDR3 sequences, approximately 9.2% of them singletons. Of note for this clonotype: The antigen is unknown.

The origin of this receptor is a human donor in good health (CMV status not recorded). Some clones in this sample may be carry-over from other donors' samples. Sequenced: PBMCs.

CDR3 in amino acids: CAWRGLRIGQEQYF. The CDR3 nucleotides are TGTGCCTGGAGGGGTCTAAGGATAGGGCAGGAGCAGTACTTC. The gene calls are TRBV30 and TRBJ2-7; D unresolved. This CDR3 region has 14 residues. Germline V lookup: CDR1 GTSNPN, CDR2 SVGIG (reference sequence). Trimming left V 3 bases short and J 7 bases short, with 19 bases between.